This entry is about one T cell receptor beta chain. Antigen: not known. These data are taken from a study of memory CD4+ T cells and cytomegalovirus serostatus. Single viable CD3+CD4+CD8-CD45RO+ cells were sorted as the memory CD4+ T cells. Looked up from germline, CDR1 is SGHRS and CDR2 is YFSETQ. Deletions cut 0 bases from V and 1 base from J, with 11 bases between. The CDR3 has 15 residues. Sequencing used immunoSEQ multiplex PCR; TCRdb keeps in-frame clones, though not all of them. The repertoire consists of 40,000 to 45,000 clones, with roughly 83% occurring once and the leading ten covering approximately 0.79%. General study points: CMV serostatus prediction reached median AUC roughly 0.95, or 0.91 with US-trained model.

This chain uses TRBV5-1 with TRBJ2-7, with D unclear. The TCR originated in an adult in good health and CMV-seronegative. The sample was memory CD4+ T cells from blood. The CDR3 bases are TGCGCCAGCAGCTTGGCCGTTGGACCGTCCTACGAGCAGTACTTC. It encodes CASSLAVGPSYEQYF. The variable domain in full, completed from reference TRBV5-1 and TRBJ2-7, reads KAGVTQTPRYLIKTRGQQVTLSCSPISGHRSVSWYQQTPGQGLQFLFEYFSETQRNKGNFPGRFSGRQFSNSRSEMNVSTLELGDSALYLCASSLAVGPSYEQYFGPGTRLTVT.